This T cell receptor beta chain is drawn from a study of CD8 T cells in Susac syndrome. Study conclusions and caveats: The study conceded that relatively few individuals underwent its TCR sequencing and HLA analysis.

This CDR3 comprises 11 residues. The germline V gene encodes CDR1 LNHDA and CDR2 SQIVND (reference sequence). On this clonotype: Its specificity is unknown. One junction end disagrees with the germline gene, perhaps due to a read error.

An amount of RNA that ranged from roughly 0.45 to 1 ug was reverse transcribed with random hexamers. The amplification used immunoSEQ multiplex PCR on TCR beta CDR3; it spanned 54 Vbeta and 13 Jbeta. TCRdb reanalysed the immunoSEQ multiplex PCR reads using MiXCR and keeps one entry per CDR3 protein. This table has roughly 140,000 distinct CDR3 sequences, just under 97% appearing once. Sequencing of TCR beta, carried out with a high-throughput approach, was applied to CD8+ and CD4+ T cells from the blood. The authors negatively isolated CD8+ and CD4+ T cells and FACS-enriched TEMRA cells. This chain connects TRBV19 to TRBJ2-2; D gene ambiguous. The sample consisted of CD8+ T cells from PBMCs. The clonotype comes from a human donor with multiple sclerosis. The CDR3 DNA sequence: TGTGCCAGTACGAAGACCGGGGAGCTGTTTTTT. Its translation: CASTKTGELFF.